A selection of T cell receptor beta chains follows, all from one sample in a study of shared clonotypes between healthy human individuals. Sequencing was performed with immunoSEQ multiplex PCR; in TCRdb, only in-frame clones are kept and a portion is missing. This table has about a million clones, 75% appearing once. The sequenced sample consisted of memory CD4+ T cells sorted from blood. The receptors were sampled from a man younger than 35 in good health. The CDR3 runs from the conserved cysteine through the conserved F or W. The D gene is left open where the match is weak. Size is stated for part of the rows, as once, few or many counts, or as a class when the clone is expanded.

j_call,clone_size,d_call,v_call,cdr3_nt,cdr3_aa
TRBJ2-3,few,.,TRBV7-9,TGTGCCAGCAGCTTAGAAGGATTGGGTACAGATACGCAGTATTTT,CASSLEGLGTDTQYF
TRBJ2-1,.,TRBD2,TRBV11-1,TGTGCCAGCAGTTATGTCGCGGGGGGGCTAAATGAGCAGTTCTTC,CASSYVAGGLNEQFF
TRBJ2-7,once,.,TRBV11-2,TGTGCCAGCAGCTTAGGGTCGGGACTCTGGGAGCCGCCTAACTACGAGCAGTACTTC,CASSLGSGLWEPPNYEQYF
TRBJ2-7,.,TRBD1,TRBV2,TGTGCCAGCAGGAGGGGACAGGCCGGCGAGCAGTACTTC,CASRRGQAGEQYF
TRBJ1-1,.,.,TRBV4-1,TGCGCCAGCAGCCCAGAGTGGAGAGGGATCACTGAAGCTTTCTTT,CASSPEWRGITEAFF
TRBJ2-3,.,TRBD1,TRBV30,TGTGCCTGGAGGGAAGGGGGCACATATACGCAGTATTTT,CAWREGGTYTQYF
TRBJ1-5,.,.,TRBV11-2,TGTGCCAGCAGCCTCGGGGGGAAACATCAGCCCCAGCATTTT,CASSLGGKHQPQHF
TRBJ2-2,.,TRBD2,TRBV18,TGTGCCAGCTCACCATCAACAGGGACTAGCGTGAACACCGGGGAGCTGTTTTTT,CASSPSTGTSVNTGELFF
TRBJ1-4,.,.,TRBV28,TGTGCCAGCAGTTACAGGAATGAAAAACTGTTTTTT,CASSYRNEKLFF
TRBJ2-5,.,.,TRBV6-1,TGTGCCAGCAGTTCCCCGGCCTGGCAGCAAGAGACCCAGTACTTC,CASSSPAWQQETQYF
TRBJ2-7,.,.,TRBV5-1,TGCGCCAGCAGCTTGGCCAGCGAGGCAACCTACGAGCAGTACTTC,CASSLASEATYEQYF
TRBJ1-5,.,.,TRBV11-1,TGTGCCAGCAGCTTAGCGGTAGATCAGCCCCAGCATTTT,CASSLAVDQPQHF
TRBJ1-2,.,TRBD1,TRBV10-3,TGTGCCATCAGTGCCGGACAGGGGGTAGGTGGCTACACCTTC,CAISAGQGVGGYTF
TRBJ1-4,.,.,TRBV6-5,TGTGCCAGCAGTTACAGCGGAAGTAATGAAAAACTGTTTTTT,CASSYSGSNEKLFF
TRBJ2-3,.,.,TRBV7-9,TGTGCCAGCAGCAATGGCCAAAGCCCCACAGATACGCAGTATTTT,CASSNGQSPTDTQYF
TRBJ2-7,.,TRBD1,TRBV28,TGTGCCAGCAGTCGGACAGGGTCGGGGCACTACGAGCAGTACTTC,CASSRTGSGHYEQYF
TRBJ1-6,.,TRBD1,TRBV5-1,TGCGCCAGCAGCTTGACCGGGACAGGGGATTCACCCCTCCACTTT,CASSLTGTGDSPLHF
TRBJ2-7,.,.,TRBV7-2,TGTGCCAGCAGCTTAATGGGGTACGGCTCCTACTACGAGCAGTACTTC,CASSLMGYGSYYEQYF
TRBJ1-6,.,.,TRBV7-9,TGTGCCAGCAGCTTAGTGTTTCAGACCTATAATTCACCCCTCCACTTT,CASSLVFQTYNSPLHF
TRBJ2-2,.,.,TRBV6-1,TGTGCCAGCAGTGAAGGTTTGCCAGGGGTGGCCGGGGAGCTGTTTTTT,CASSEGLPGVAGELFF
TRBJ2-5,.,.,TRBV5-4,TGTGCCAGCAGCTTACCAGGACTACACGAAGAGACCCAGTACTTC,CASSLPGLHEETQYF
TRBJ2-5,.,.,TRBV5-4,TGTGCCAGCAGCCGGTGGGGTACCTGGGAGACCCAGTACTTC,CASSRWGTWETQYF
TRBJ2-5,.,.,TRBV7-2,TGTGCCAGCAGCTTAGACGGCGCAATTAGAGAGACCCAGTACTTC,CASSLDGAIRETQYF
TRBJ2-7,.,TRBD2,TRBV6-5,TGTGCCAGCAGACCTGGGGGAGGGAAGCAGTACTTC,CASRPGGGKQYF
TRBJ2-3,.,TRBD2,TRBV5-5,TGTGCCAGCAGCCCAGGACTAGCGGGAGTGGGTACGCAGTATTTT,CASSPGLAGVGTQYF
TRBJ2-1,.,.,TRBV7-9,TGTGCCAGCAGCAAACAGGGCACAGTCTCAATCTCCTACAATGAGCAGTTCTTC,CASSKQGTVSISYNEQFF
TRBJ1-1,.,TRBD1,TRBV28,TGTGCCAGCAGTTTACTGGGACAGACTAGGGGCACTGAAGCTTTCTTT,CASSLLGQTRGTEAFF
TRBJ1-5,.,.,TRBV2,TGTGCCAGCAGTGACTCACAGCGCAATCAGCCCCAGCATTTT,CASSDSQRNQPQHF
TRBJ2-3,.,.,TRBV7-2,TGTGCCAGCAGCTTCCGGGGGTCGGACACAGATACGCAGTATTTT,CASSFRGSDTDTQYF
TRBJ2-7,once,.,TRBV5-1,TGCGCCAGCAGCTTGGTGGGGTTAGAAGGCTACGAGCAGTACTTC,CASSLVGLEGYEQYF
TRBJ2-7,.,.,TRBV28,TGTGCCAGCAAGACTCCGGGACCCTCCTACGAGCAGTACTTC,CASKTPGPSYEQYF
TRBJ1-2,.,TRBD1,TRBV10-2,TGCGCCAGCAGTGGGAAAAGGACAGGGAAAGAAAAGCTGCTTATCGCTTATGGCTACACCTTC,CASSGKRTGKEKLLIAYGYTF
TRBJ1-5,many,.,TRBV6-5,TGTGCCAGCAGTTTGACACTTAGCAATCAGCCCCAGCATTTT,CASSLTLSNQPQHF
TRBJ2-3,.,TRBD2,TRBV5-6,TGTGCCAGCAGCTTGGATAGCGGGATACCCCCAGATACGCAGTATTTT,CASSLDSGIPPDTQYF
TRBJ1-2,few,.,TRBV5-1,TGCGCCAGCAGCTTGGAGGGGACTAACTATGGCTACACCTTC,CASSLEGTNYGYTF
TRBJ1-1,.,.,TRBV5-1,TGCGCCAGCAGCGGGGGGGTCAGCGAGGCTTTCTTT,CASSGGVSEAFF
TRBJ2-3,once,.,TRBV10-2,TGCGCCAGCCACAAGAGTTTGAACACAGATACGCAGTATTTT,CASHKSLNTDTQYF
TRBJ2-5,.,.,TRBV7-9,TGTGCCAGCAGGGAAAACTGGCGGGGACAAGAGACCCAGTACTTC,CASRENWRGQETQYF
TRBJ2-2,.,.,TRBV27,TGTGCCAGCAGTCCCGCTAGGGTCGGGAGCTCGAACACCGGGGAGCTGTTTTTT,CASSPARVGSSNTGELFF
TRBJ1-1,.,.,TRBV7-2,TGTGCCAGCAGCCTACGACTACTTACTGAAGCTTTCTTT,CASSLRLLTEAFF
TRBJ1-4,.,TRBD1,TRBV14,TGTGCCAGCAGCCAAGGGACAGGATCACTTAATGAAAAACTGTTTTTT,CASSQGTGSLNEKLFF
TRBJ2-5,.,TRBD2,TRBV5-1,TGCGCCAGTAATCTAGCGGGGGAGCAAGAGACCCAGTACTTC,CASNLAGEQETQYF
TRBJ1-5,.,.,TRBV6-1,TGTGCCAGCAGTGAAGGGGCAGGGTACAATCAGCCCCAGCATTTT,CASSEGAGYNQPQHF
TRBJ1-4,.,.,TRBV10-3,TGTGCCATCAGTGAGTCGGGGGGAACTAATGAAAAACTGTTTTTT,CAISESGGTNEKLFF
TRBJ1-2,.,TRBD1,TRBV9,TGTGCCAGCAGCGAAATGCAGGGGGCTAACTATGGCTACACCTTC,CASSEMQGANYGYTF